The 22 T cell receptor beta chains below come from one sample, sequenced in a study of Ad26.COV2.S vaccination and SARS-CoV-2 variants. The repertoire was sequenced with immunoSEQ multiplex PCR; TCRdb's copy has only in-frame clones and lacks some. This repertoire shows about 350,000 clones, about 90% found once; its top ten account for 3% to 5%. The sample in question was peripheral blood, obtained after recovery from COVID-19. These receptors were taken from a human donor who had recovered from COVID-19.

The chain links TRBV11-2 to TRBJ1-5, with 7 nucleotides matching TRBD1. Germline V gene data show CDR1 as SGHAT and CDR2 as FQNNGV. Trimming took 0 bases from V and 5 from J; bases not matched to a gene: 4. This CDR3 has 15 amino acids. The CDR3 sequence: CASSLETGKHQPQHF. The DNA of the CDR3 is TGTGCCAGCAGCTTAGAGACAGGGAAACATCAGCCCCAGCATTTT.

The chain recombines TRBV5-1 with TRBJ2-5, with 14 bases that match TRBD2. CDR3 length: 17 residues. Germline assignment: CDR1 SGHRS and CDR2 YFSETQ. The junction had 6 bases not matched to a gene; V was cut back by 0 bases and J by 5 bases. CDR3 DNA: TGCGCCAGCAGCTTGGGACTAGCGGGGGGGCTGACGGAGACCCAGTACTTC. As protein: CASSLGLAGGLTETQYF.

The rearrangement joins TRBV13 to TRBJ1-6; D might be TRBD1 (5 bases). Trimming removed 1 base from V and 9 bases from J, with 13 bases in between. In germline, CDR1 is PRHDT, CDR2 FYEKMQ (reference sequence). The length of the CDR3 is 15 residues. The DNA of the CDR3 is TGTGCCAGCAGCTTAGTTCAGGAGAGGGGTTCACCCCTCCACTTT. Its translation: CASSLVQERGSPLHF.

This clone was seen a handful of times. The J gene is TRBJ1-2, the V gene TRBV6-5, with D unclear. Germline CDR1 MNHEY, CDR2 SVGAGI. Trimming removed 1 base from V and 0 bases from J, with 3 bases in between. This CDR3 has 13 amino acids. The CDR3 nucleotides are TGTGCCAGCAGTTACTACACTAACTATGGCTACACCTTC. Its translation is CASSYYTNYGYTF.

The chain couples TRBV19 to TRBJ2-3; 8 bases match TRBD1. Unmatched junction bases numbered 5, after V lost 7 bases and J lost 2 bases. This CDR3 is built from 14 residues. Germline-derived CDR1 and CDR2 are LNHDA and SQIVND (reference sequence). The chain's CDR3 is CASTDRGDTDTQYF. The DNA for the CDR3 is TGTGCCAGTACAGACAGGGGCGACACAGATACGCAGTATTTT.

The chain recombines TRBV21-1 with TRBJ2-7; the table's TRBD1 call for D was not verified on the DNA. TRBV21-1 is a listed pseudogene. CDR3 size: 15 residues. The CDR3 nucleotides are TGTGCCAGCCCAGAATTGACAGGGTGTGAATACGAGCAGTACTTC. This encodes CASPELTGCEYEQYF.

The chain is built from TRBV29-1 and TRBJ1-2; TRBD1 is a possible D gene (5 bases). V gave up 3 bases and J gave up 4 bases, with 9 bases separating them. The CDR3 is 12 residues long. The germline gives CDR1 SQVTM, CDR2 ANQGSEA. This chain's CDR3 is CSVERQGYGYTF. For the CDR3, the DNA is TGCAGCGTTGAGCGGCAGGGCTATGGCTACACCTTC. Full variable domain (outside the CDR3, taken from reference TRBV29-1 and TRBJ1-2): SAVISQKPSRDICQRGTSLTIQCQVDSQVTMMFWYRQQPGQSLTLIATANQGSEATYESGFVIDKFPISRPNLTFSTLTVSNMSPEDSSIYLCSVERQGYGYTFGSGTRLTVV.

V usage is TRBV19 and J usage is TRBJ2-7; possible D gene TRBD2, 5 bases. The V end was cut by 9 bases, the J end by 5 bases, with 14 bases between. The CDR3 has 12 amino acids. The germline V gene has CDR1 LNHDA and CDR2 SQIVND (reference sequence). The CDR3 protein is CASLLPGNEQYF. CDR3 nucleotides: TGTGCCAGCCTCTTACCCGGGAACGAGCAGTACTTC. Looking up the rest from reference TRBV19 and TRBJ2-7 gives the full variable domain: DGGITQSPKYLFRKEGQNVTLSCEQNLNHDAMYWYRQDPGQGLRLIYYSQIVNDFQKGDIAEGYSVSREKKESFPLTVTSAQKNPTAFYLCASLLPGNEQYFGPGTRLTVT.

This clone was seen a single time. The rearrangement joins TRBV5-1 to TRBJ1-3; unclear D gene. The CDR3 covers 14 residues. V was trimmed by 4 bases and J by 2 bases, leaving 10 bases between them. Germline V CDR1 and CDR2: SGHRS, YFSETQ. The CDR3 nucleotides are TGCGCCAGCAGCCCCCGGGAGGCTGGAAACACCATATATTTT. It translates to CASSPREAGNTIYF.

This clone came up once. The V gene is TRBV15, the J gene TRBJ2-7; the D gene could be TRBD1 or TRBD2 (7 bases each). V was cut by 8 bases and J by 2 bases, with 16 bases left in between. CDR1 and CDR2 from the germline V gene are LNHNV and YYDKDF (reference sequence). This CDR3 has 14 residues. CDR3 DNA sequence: TGTGCCACCGGGGGGGGACAGAGTCCCTACGAGCAGTACTTC. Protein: CATGGGQSPYEQYF.

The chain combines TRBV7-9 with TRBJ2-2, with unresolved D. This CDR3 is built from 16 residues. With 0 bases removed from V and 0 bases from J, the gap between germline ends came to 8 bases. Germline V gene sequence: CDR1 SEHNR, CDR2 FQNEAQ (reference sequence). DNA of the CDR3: TGTGCCAGCAGCTTAGCACGAAGCACGAACACCGGGGAGCTGTTTTTT. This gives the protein CASSLARSTNTGELFF.

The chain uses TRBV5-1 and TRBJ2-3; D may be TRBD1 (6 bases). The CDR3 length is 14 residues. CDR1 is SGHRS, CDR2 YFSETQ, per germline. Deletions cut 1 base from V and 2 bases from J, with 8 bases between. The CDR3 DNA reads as TGCGCCAGCAGCTTGACAGGGACCACAGATACGCAGTATTTT. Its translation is CASSLTGTTDTQYF.

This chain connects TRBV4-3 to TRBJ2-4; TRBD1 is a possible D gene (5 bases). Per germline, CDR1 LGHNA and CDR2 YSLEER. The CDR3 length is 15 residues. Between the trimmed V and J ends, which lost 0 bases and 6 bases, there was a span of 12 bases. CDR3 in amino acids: CASSQDRAGGNIQYF. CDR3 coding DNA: TGCGCCAGCAGCCAAGACAGGGCCGGCGGAAACATTCAGTACTTC.

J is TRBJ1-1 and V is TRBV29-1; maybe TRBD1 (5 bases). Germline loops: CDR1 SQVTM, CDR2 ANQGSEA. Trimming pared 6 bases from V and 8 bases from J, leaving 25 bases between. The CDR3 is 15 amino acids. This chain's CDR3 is CSVAKGRSLTPEAFF. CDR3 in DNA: TGCAGCGTCGCAAAGGGACGGAGCTTAACCCCCGAAGCTTTCTTT.

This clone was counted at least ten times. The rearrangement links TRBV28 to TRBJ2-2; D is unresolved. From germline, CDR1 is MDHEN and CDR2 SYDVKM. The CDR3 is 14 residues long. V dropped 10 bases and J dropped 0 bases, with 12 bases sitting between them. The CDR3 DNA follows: TGTGCCACCGCGCGGACCTCGAACACCGGGGAGCTGTTTTTT. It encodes CATARTSNTGELFF.

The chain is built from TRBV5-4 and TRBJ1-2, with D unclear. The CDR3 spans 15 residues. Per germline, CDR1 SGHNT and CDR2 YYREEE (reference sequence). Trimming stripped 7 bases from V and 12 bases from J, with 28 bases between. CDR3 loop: CASRSRTWGNALDTF. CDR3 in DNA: TGTGCCAGCCGTTCTCGAACTTGGGGAAATGCACTGGACACCTTC.

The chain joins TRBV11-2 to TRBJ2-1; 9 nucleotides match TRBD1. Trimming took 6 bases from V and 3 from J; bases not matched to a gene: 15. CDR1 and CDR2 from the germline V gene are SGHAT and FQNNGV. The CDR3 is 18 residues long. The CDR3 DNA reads TGTGCCAGCAGGCGGCCGGGACAGGGACGTGGAGGCTACAATGAGCAGTTCTTC. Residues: CASRRPGQGRGGYNEQFF.

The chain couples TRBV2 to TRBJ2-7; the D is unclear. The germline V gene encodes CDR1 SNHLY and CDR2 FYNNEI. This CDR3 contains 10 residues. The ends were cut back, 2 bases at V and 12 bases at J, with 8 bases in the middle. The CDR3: CASSETAPYF. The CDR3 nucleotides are TGTGCCAGCAGTGAAACAGCTCCGTACTTC.

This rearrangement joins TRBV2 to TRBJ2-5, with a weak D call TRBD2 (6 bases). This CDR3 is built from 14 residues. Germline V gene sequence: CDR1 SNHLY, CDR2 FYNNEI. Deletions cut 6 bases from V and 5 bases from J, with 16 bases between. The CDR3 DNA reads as TGTGCCAGCAGCCACCCGCGGGGACCGGAGACCCAGTACTTC. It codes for CASSHPRGPETQYF.

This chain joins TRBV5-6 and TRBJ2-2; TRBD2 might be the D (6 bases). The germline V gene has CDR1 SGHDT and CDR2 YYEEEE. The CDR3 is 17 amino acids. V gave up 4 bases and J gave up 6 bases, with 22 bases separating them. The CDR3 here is CASSRGVREAGPGELFF. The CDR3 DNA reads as TGTGCCAGCAGCAGAGGAGTCAGGGAAGCGGGCCCCGGGGAGCTGTTTTTT.

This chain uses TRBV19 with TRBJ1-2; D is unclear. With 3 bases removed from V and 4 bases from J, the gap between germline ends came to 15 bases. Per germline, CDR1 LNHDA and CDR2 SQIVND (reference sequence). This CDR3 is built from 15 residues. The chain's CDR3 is CASSIERHEGYGYTF. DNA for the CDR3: TGTGCCAGTAGTATTGAACGTCACGAGGGCTATGGCTACACCTTC.

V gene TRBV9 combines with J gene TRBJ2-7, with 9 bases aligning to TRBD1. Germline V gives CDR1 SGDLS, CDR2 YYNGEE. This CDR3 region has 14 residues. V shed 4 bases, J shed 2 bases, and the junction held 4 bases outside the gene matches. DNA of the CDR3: TGTGCCAGCAGCAAGGGACAGGGAGCCTACGAGCAGTACTTC. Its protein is CASSKGQGAYEQYF.